A selection of T cell receptor beta chains follows, all from one sample in a study of blood T cell repertoires in COVID-19. Repertoires were generated with immunoSEQ multiplex PCR, while TCRdb's copy carries only in-frame clones and drops some. The sample lists roughly 100,000 clones; around 93% were seen once. The sample comprised peripheral blood. These TCRs come from a human donor with active COVID-19. The donor label of this sample is uncertain. Both conserved end residues are part of each CDR3. A D gene is named only where the DNA matches it firmly. The size field is filled for only some rows; it gives once, few, many or a size class.

j_call d_call v_call clone_size cdr3_aa cdr3_nt
TRBJ2-5 - TRBV7-5 - CVRSLSRETQYF TGTGTCAGAAGCTTAAGTCGGGAGACCCAGTACTTC
TRBJ1-5 - TRBV10-1 - CASSESRGLGRDSNQPQHF TGCGCCAGCAGTGAGTCGAGGGGATTAGGGAGGGATAGCAATCAGCCCCAGCATTTT
TRBJ2-7 TRBD1 TRBV6-5 - CASTPGQGSYEQYF TGTGCCAGCACCCCAGGACAGGGGTCCTACGAGCAGTACTTC
TRBJ2-1 - TRBV27 - CATSSVRLPYNEQFF TGTGCCACCTCCTCGGTGAGGCTTCCCTACAATGAGCAGTTCTTC
TRBJ1-1 TRBD1 TRBV5-1 - CASSLGQGIAEAFF TGCGCCAGCAGCTTGGGACAGGGAATAGCTGAAGCTTTCTTT
TRBJ2-2 - TRBV19 once CASFSGDTGELFF TGTGCCAGTTTCTCAGGGGACACCGGGGAGCTGTTTTTT
TRBJ2-1 TRBD2 TRBV5-1 once CASSPGLAGGDEQFF TGCGCCAGCAGCCCCGGACTAGCGGGGGGGGATGAGCAGTTCTTC
TRBJ1-4 TRBD1 TRBV3-1/TRBV3-2 - CASSLQTGGWTNEKLFF TGTGCCAGCAGCCTACAGACAGGGGGGTGGACTAATGAAAAACTGTTTTTT
TRBJ2-3 TRBD2 TRBV9 - CASSVGSIAGGLDTQYF TGTGCCAGCAGCGTAGGTTCCATAGCGGGGGGGTTAGATACGCAGTATTTT
TRBJ1-2 - TRBV4-3 - CASSQGTTNYGYTF TGCGCCAGCAGCCAGGGGACAACAAACTATGGCTACACCTTC
TRBJ1-1 - TRBV4-2 - CASSQDPGENTEAFF TGTGCCAGCAGCCAAGACCCCGGAGAAAACACTGAAGCTTTCTTT
TRBJ2-1 TRBD1 TRBV5-1 - CASSEQGVDNEQFF TGCGCCAGCAGCGAACAGGGGGTGGACAATGAGCAGTTCTTC
TRBJ2-1 TRBD1 TRBV6-5 - CASTSQGNEQFF TGTGCCAGCACCTCACAGGGGAATGAGCAGTTCTTC
TRBJ2-2 TRBD1 TRBV6-5 - CASSSGTGNTGELFF TGTGCCAGCAGTTCCGGGACAGGGAACACCGGGGAGCTGTTTTTT
TRBJ1-2 - TRBV9 - CASSPETLGQRYTF TGTGCCAGCAGCCCCGAGACCCTCGGACAGAGGTACACCTTC
TRBJ2-7 - TRBV7-8 few CASSLNPQADYEQYF TGTGCCAGCAGCTTAAATCCCCAGGCCGACTACGAGCAGTACTTC
TRBJ1-1 TRBD1 TRBV5-1 - CASSLVQGAGTEAFF TGCGCCAGCAGCTTGGTACAGGGGGCTGGCACTGAAGCTTTCTTT
TRBJ2-2 TRBD2 TRBV13 - CASSQGLAAGTGELFF TGTGCCAGCAGCCAAGGACTAGCGGCGGGCACCGGGGAGCTGTTTTTT
TRBJ1-1 - TRBV7-9 - CASSLSRSPSTEAFF TGTGCCAGCAGCTTATCCAGGTCCCCGAGCACTGAAGCTTTCTTT
TRBJ1-5 - TRBV15 - CATSRTSRGYQPQHF TGTGCCACCAGCAGAACCTCAAGGGGTTATCAGCCCCAGCATTTT
TRBJ1-5 - TRBV5-1 - CASSSDGDSNQPQHF TGCGCCAGCAGCTCGGACGGGGATAGCAATCAGCCCCAGCATTTT
TRBJ1-4 - TRBV27 - CASSDWRDPNEKLFF TGTGCCAGCAGCGACTGGAGGGATCCTAATGAAAAACTGTTTTTT
TRBJ2-7 - TRBV19 - CASSMAGGPGYEQYF TGTGCCAGTAGTATGGCTGGCGGGCCAGGCTACGAGCAGTACTTC
TRBJ2-7 TRBD1 TRBV28 few CASSFGQGDGYEQYF TGTGCCAGCAGTTTCGGACAGGGGGACGGCTACGAGCAGTACTTC
TRBJ2-5 - TRBV7-2 - CASSLGHQETQYF TGTGCCAGCAGCTTGGGGCACCAAGAGACCCAGTACTTC
TRBJ2-1 TRBD2 TRBV5-1 - CASSYRGGYNEQFF TGCGCCAGCAGCTACCGGGGGGGCTACAATGAGCAGTTCTTC
TRBJ1-3 - TRBV28 - CASSFRVWRFSGNTIYF TGTGCCAGCAGTTTTCGGGTTTGGAGGTTTTCTGGAAACACCATATATTTT
TRBJ2-3 TRBD2 TRBV6-5 - CASRALAGGPDTQYF TGTGCCAGCAGAGCCCTAGCGGGGGGGCCAGATACGCAGTATTTT
TRBJ1-2 - TRBV29-1 - CSVEAPGGDGYTF TGCAGCGTTGAAGCGCCGGGGGGCGATGGCTACACCTTC
TRBJ2-5 TRBD2 TRBV2 few CASSERLAGEETQYF TGTGCCAGCAGTGAACGACTAGCGGGGGAAGAGACCCAGTACTTC
TRBJ2-7 - TRBV6-5 - CASSYSGRGWEQYF TGTGCCAGCAGTTACTCAGGCAGGGGATGGGAGCAGTACTTC
TRBJ2-1 TRBD2 TRBV7-7 - CASSHGLAEGNEQFF TGTGCTAGCAGCCACGGACTAGCCGAAGGAAATGAGCAGTTCTTC
TRBJ2-1 TRBD1 TRBV7-9 - CASSSRDRDNEQFF TGTGCCAGCAGCTCGCGGGACAGGGACAATGAGCAGTTCTTC
TRBJ1-6 TRBD1 TRBV2 - CASRDRDRAVNSPLHF TGTGCCAGCAGGGACCGAGACAGGGCCGTTAATTCACCCCTCCACTTT
TRBJ2-3 - TRBV19 once CASTREGADTQYF TGTGCCAGTACCCGCGAGGGGGCAGATACGCAGTATTTT